This entry lists 26 T cell receptor beta chains sequenced from one sample in a study of blood T cell repertoires in COVID-19. TCRdb's copy holds only in-frame clones and misses some; the assay was immunoSEQ multiplex PCR. Of roughly 150,000 clones in the sample, 65% to 90% were seen once. Sequencing was carried out using peripheral blood. These receptor sequences come from a woman aged 50 to 65 with acute or convalescent COVID-19.

This clone was found a few times. The rearrangement links TRBV2 to TRBJ1-3, with 7 bases matching TRBD1. The CDR3 is 15 amino acids. The V gene's germline CDR1 is SNHLY and CDR2 FYNNEI. The V segment lost 4 bases and the J segment 1 base; nucleotides outside the gene matches: 4. CDR3 sequence reads: CASSAGGRSGNTIYF. The CDR3 DNA is TGTGCCAGCAGTGCAGGGGGGAGGTCTGGAAACACCATATATTTT.

This clone was seen a single time. The CDR3 reads CATRRNGQETQYF. The CDR3 nucleotides read TGTGCCACCCGAAGAAACGGTCAAGAGACCCAGTACTTC. The V call is TRBV19, the J call TRBJ2-5; D call uncertain. Germline V gene sequence: CDR1 LNHDA, CDR2 SQIVND (reference sequence). The V end was cut by 10 bases, the J end by 2 bases, with 14 bases between. This CDR3 contains 13 residues.

The chain is built from TRBV7-3 and TRBJ1-2, with 9 bases aligning to TRBD1. Germline V gives CDR1 SGHTA, CDR2 FQGTGA. The CDR3 totals 13 residues. V shed 3 bases, J shed 4 bases, and the junction held 0 bases outside the gene matches. The CDR3 bases are TGTGCCAGCAGCTTGGGACAGGGCTATGGCTACACCTTC. Translating it yields CASSLGQGYGYTF. The entire variable domain, with the rest obtained from reference TRBV7-3 and TRBJ1-2, is as follows: GAGVSQTPSNKVTEKGKYVELRCDPISGHTALYWYRQSLGQGPEFLIYFQGTGAADDSGLPNDRFFAVRPEGSVSTLKIQRTERGDSAVYLCASSLGQGYGYTFGSGTRLTVV.

The rearrangement joins TRBV5-1 to TRBJ1-6; D uncertain. The CDR3 is 14 amino acids. Germline lookup yields CDR1 SGHRS and CDR2 YFSETQ. Trimming left V 3 bases short and J 0 bases short, with 4 bases between. CDR3: CASSSVSYNSPLHF. The CDR3 DNA reads TGCGCCAGCAGCTCAGTCTCCTATAATTCACCCCTCCACTTT. Full variable domain (remainder filled in from reference TRBV5-1 and TRBJ1-6): KAGVTQTPRYLIKTRGQQVTLSCSPISGHRSVSWYQQTPGQGLQFLFEYFSETQRNKGNFPGRFSGRQFSNSRSEMNVSTLELGDSALYLCASSSVSYNSPLHFGNGTRLTVT.

The chain has TRBV6-5 and TRBJ2-1; 11 bases are shared with TRBD2. V lost 5 bases and J lost 4; bases outside the gene matches: 4. CDR3 size: 15 residues. The germline V gene has CDR1 MNHEY and CDR2 SVGAGI. The CDR3 DNA reads as TGTGCCAGCAGTACCGGGACTAGCGGATACAATGAGCAGTTCTTC. This codes for CASSTGTSGYNEQFF.

The rearrangement uses TRBV9 and TRBJ2-5, with TRBD1 identical over 8 bases. Germline trimming cut 0 bases from V and 1 base from J; bases unmatched to any gene: 5. This CDR3 contains 16 residues. CDR1 SGDLS and CDR2 YYNGEE come from the germline V gene. The CDR3 DNA reads TGTGCCAGCAGCGTAGAGGGGACAGGCCTCCAAGAGACCCAGTACTTC. Encoded protein: CASSVEGTGLQETQYF.

CDR3 DNA sequence: TGCAGCGTTGAGAGTAGCGGGGTACCTAGCACAGATACGCAGTATTTT. Encoded protein: CSVESSGVPSTDTQYF. The chain links TRBV29-1 to TRBJ2-3, with TRBD2 identical over 8 bases. V shed 3 bases, J shed 0 bases, and the junction held 8 bases outside the gene matches. Germline values: CDR1 SQVTM, CDR2 ANQGSEA. CDR3 length: 16 amino acids.

This chain joins TRBV14 and TRBJ2-1, with TRBD2 matching over 9 bases. V gave up 2 bases and J gave up 5 bases; unmatched junction bases: 4. CDR1 is SGHDN, CDR2 FVKESK, per germline. The CDR3 sequence is 15 residues long. The CDR3 here is CASSQLSGSNNEQFF. In nucleotides, the CDR3 is TGTGCCAGCAGCCAACTTAGCGGGAGTAACAATGAGCAGTTCTTC.

In nucleotides, the CDR3 is TGTGCCAGCAGCTTAGGACGGTCGGGGACTAAAGAGACCCAGTACTTC. Residues: CASSLGRSGTKETQYF. The chain uses TRBV11-3 and TRBJ2-5; 7 nucleotides agree with TRBD2. The CDR3 runs to 16 residues. Trimming removed 1 base from V and 3 bases from J; junction bases left unmatched: 8. The germline CDR1 and CDR2 sequences are SGHNT and YENEEA. The full variable domain, rest sourced from reference TRBV11-3 and TRBJ2-5, is EAGVVQSPRYKIIEKKQPVAFWCNPISGHNTLYWYLQNLGQGPELLIRYENEEAVDDSQLPKDRFSAERLKGVDSTLKIQPAELGDSAVYLCASSLGRSGTKETQYFGPGTRLLVL.

This clone occurred once. The chain couples TRBV19 to TRBJ2-5, with TRBD2 matching 10 bases. The J segment lost 5 bases and the V segment lost 7 bases, leaving 10 bases of the junction unmatched. CDR1 and CDR2 (germline): LNHDA, SQIVND (reference sequence). The CDR3 is 15 amino acids. CDR3: CASTMASGRSETQYF. The CDR3 DNA reads as TGTGCCAGTACAATGGCTAGCGGGAGAAGCGAGACCCAGTACTTC. Full variable domain (rest looked up from reference TRBV19 and TRBJ2-5): DGGITQSPKYLFRKEGQNVTLSCEQNLNHDAMYWYRQDPGQGLRLIYYSQIVNDFQKGDIAEGYSVSREKKESFPLTVTSAQKNPTAFYLCASTMASGRSETQYFGPGTRLLVL.

This chain joins TRBV11-2 and TRBJ1-5; 8 bases are shared with TRBD1. The germline CDR1 and CDR2 sequences are SGHAT and FQNNGV. The CDR3 loop spans 13 amino acids. V lost 5 bases, J lost 5 bases, and 2 bases stayed unmatched. The CDR3 loop reads CASSQGAHQPQHF. The CDR3 DNA sequence: TGTGCCAGCAGCCAGGGGGCACATCAGCCCCAGCATTTT. Using reference TRBV11-2 and TRBJ1-5 for the parts outside the CDR3, the full variable domain is EAGVAQSPRYKIIEKRQSVAFWCNPISGHATLYWYQQILGQGPKLLIQFQNNGVVDDSQLPKDRFSAERLKGVDSTLKIQPAKLEDSAVYLCASSQGAHQPQHFGDGTRLSIL.

This rearrangement joins TRBV11-3 to TRBJ2-2; 8 nucleotides line up with TRBD2. Trimming removed 1 base from V and 6 bases from J; junction bases left unmatched: 7. Looked up from germline, CDR1 is SGHNT and CDR2 is YENEEA. There are 16 residues in the CDR3. The CDR3 region is CASSLGTGGPPGELFF. Here the CDR3 DNA reads TGTGCCAGCAGCTTAGGGACGGGAGGGCCTCCCGGGGAGCTGTTTTTT. Using reference TRBV11-3 and TRBJ2-2 for the parts outside the CDR3, the full variable domain is EAGVVQSPRYKIIEKKQPVAFWCNPISGHNTLYWYLQNLGQGPELLIRYENEEAVDDSQLPKDRFSAERLKGVDSTLKIQPAELGDSAVYLCASSLGTGGPPGELFFGEGSRLTVL.

The gene calls are TRBV6-1 and TRBJ1-5; no clear D gene. Germline lookup yields CDR1 MNHNS and CDR2 SASEGT. The CDR3 loop spans 13 amino acids. The V and J ends lost 1 base and 6 bases respectively, with 7 bases between them. The CDR3 spells CASSEGTVQPQHF. The CDR3 DNA reads TGTGCCAGCAGTGAAGGAACGGTTCAGCCCCAGCATTTT.

This chain connects TRBV25-1 to TRBJ1-2, with D perhaps TRBD1 (5 bases). Trimming stripped 2 bases from V and 4 bases from J, with 14 bases between. Germline CDR1 MGHDK, CDR2 SYGVNS. This CDR3 region has 15 residues. CDR3 nucleotide sequence: TGTGCCAGCAGTGAAAGGTACGGGGGGACCTATGGCTACACCTTC. Encoded protein: CASSERYGGTYGYTF.

This sequence joins TRBV7-3 and TRBJ2-3; 8 bases agree with TRBD2. Germline CDR1 reads SGHTA; CDR2 reads FQGTGA. The CDR3 totals 17 residues. V lost 5 bases, J lost 0 bases, and 10 bases stayed unmatched. CDR3: CASSRKAASGSTDTQYF. As DNA, the CDR3 is TGTGCCAGCAGCCGAAAGGCGGCTAGCGGGAGCACAGATACGCAGTATTTT.

The chain uses TRBV18 and TRBJ2-3; the match to TRBD1 covers 7 bases. Germline CDR1 is KGHSH and CDR2 is LQKENI. V trimming: 6 bases; J trimming: 1 base; junction bases outside the gene matches: 7. There are 15 residues in the CDR3. The CDR3 bases are TGTGCCAGCTCGGGGACAGTTGTTGGCACAGATACGCAGTATTTT. This sequence encodes CASSGTVVGTDTQYF.

This chain joins TRBV6-5 and TRBJ1-6; 10 bases agree with TRBD1. After removal of 6 bases from V and 10 bases from J, the junction contained 6 bases not matched to a gene. This CDR3 spans 14 amino acids. CDR1 MNHEY and CDR2 SVGAGI come from the germline V gene. CDR3 sequence reads: CASRPDRGRSPLHF. The DNA for the CDR3 is TGTGCCAGCAGACCCGACAGGGGGCGATCACCCCTCCACTTT.

This clone occurred a few times. The chain combines TRBV5-8 with TRBJ2-1; 9 bases map to TRBD2. The CDR3 is made up of 16 amino acids. From germline, CDR1 is SGHTS and CDR2 YDEGEE. The V segment lost 2 bases and the J segment 3 bases; nucleotides outside the gene matches: 6. DNA of the CDR3: TGTGCCAGCAGCTTCGGGACTAGCCGTCTCTACAATGAGCAGTTCTTC. Protein: CASSFGTSRLYNEQFF.

As to this clone: The sample holds other DNA sequences that translate to the same CDR3. Here the CDR3 reads CASSLAGNTEAFF. CDR3 in DNA: TGCGCCAGCAGCTTGGCGGGGAACACTGAAGCTTTCTTT. The chain recombines TRBV5-1 with TRBJ1-1, with D unresolved. CDR3 length: 13 residues. V was trimmed by 0 bases and J by 1 base, leaving 4 bases between them. CDR1 and CDR2 from the germline V gene are SGHRS and YFSETQ.

To note about this clone: A read error may produce the germline difference seen at one junction end. The chain combines TRBV5-5 with TRBJ2-2; 12 nucleotides line up with TRBD2. The CDR3 is made up of 16 amino acids. Germline CDR1 reads SGHKS; CDR2 reads YYEKEE (reference sequence). CDR3 region: CATSLASGGVTGELFF. DNA of the CDR3: TGCGCCACCAGCCTAGCTAGCGGGGGGGTTACCGGGGAGCTGTTTTTT.

DNA for the CDR3: TGTGCCAGCTCACCACGGACAGAAAGTACCTACGAGCAGTACTTC. Protein product: CASSPRTESTYEQYF. The chain couples TRBV18 to TRBJ2-7; D might be TRBD1 (6 bases). Per germline, CDR1 KGHSH and CDR2 LQKENI. The CDR3 runs 15 residues. The germline V and J ends were trimmed by 1 base and 2 bases, with 12 bases remaining between them.

The chain couples TRBV6-2 or TRBV6-3 to TRBJ1-5; D is perhaps TRBD1 (5 bases). Germline values: CDR1 MNHEY, CDR2 SVGEGT. The CDR3 is 16 amino acids. Trimming shortened V by 0 bases and J by 2 bases, and 11 bases separated the two germline ends. CDR3 sequence reads: CASSYSTAKGNQPQHF. The CDR3 DNA reads as TGTGCCAGCAGTTACTCGACAGCTAAGGGCAATCAGCCCCAGCATTTT.

The chain joins TRBV5-1 to TRBJ2-2, with 8 positions matching TRBD2. Germline CDR1 reads SGHRS; CDR2 reads YFSETQ. Trimming at V came to 4 bases and at J to 6 bases, leaving 11 bases not matched to a gene. CDR3 size: 16 residues. CDR3 in amino acids: CASSPGGGGPPGELFF. In DNA, the CDR3 is TGCGCCAGCAGCCCGGGAGGGGGGGGCCCTCCCGGGGAGCTGTTTTTT.

This chain links TRBV19 with TRBJ1-5, with 7 bases identical to TRBD1. From germline, CDR1 is LNHDA and CDR2 SQIVND (reference sequence). This CDR3 comprises 16 residues. The trim removed 1 base at V and 0 bases at J, leaving 3 bases unmatched. In DNA form, the CDR3 reads TGTGCCAGTAGTATAGCAGACAGGGTTAGCAATCAGCCCCAGCATTTT. Its translation: CASSIADRVSNQPQHF.

This chain uses TRBV7-9 with TRBJ2-3; no reliable D call. Trimming shortened V by 5 bases and J by 7 bases, and 22 bases separated the two germline ends. The CDR3 has 16 residues. Germline V gene sequence: CDR1 SEHNR, CDR2 FQNEAQ (reference sequence). The chain's CDR3 is CASSPGVLLVVNTQYF. In nucleotides, the CDR3 is TGTGCCAGCAGCCCCGGCGTTTTGCTAGTAGTAAATACGCAGTATTTT.

The chain recombines TRBV5-6 with TRBJ1-5; perhaps TRBD1 as D (5 bases). V was cut by 1 base and J by 2 bases, with 7 bases left in between. The length of the CDR3 is 14 residues. The germline V gene has CDR1 SGHDT and CDR2 YYEEEE. CDR3 sequence: CASSLWGGNQPQHF. The DNA of the CDR3 is TGTGCCAGCAGCTTGTGGGGCGGCAATCAGCCCCAGCATTTT.